This T cell receptor beta chain was profiled in a study of cytomegalovirus exposure and HLA in healthy donors (dated by TCRdb to about 2017). General notes on the study: In an earlier analysis of roughly 500 of the donors, around 300 Gb of sequence data and 90 million to 130 million unique TCR beta sequences from about 179 million T cells were reported. The genetic ancestry cluster associated with self-reported Caucasian donors included about 84% of the 350 to 500 genotyped donors. HLA typing covered class I and class II loci at four-digit resolution. A later genetic analysis used genome-wide SNP genotypes for about 65% of the roughly 670 donors, treating that subset as a discovery cohort. About 5 DR-DQ haplotypes were handled as single units for association and clustering, since linkage in the cohort was strong. The number of typed donors differed by locus: about 620-640 for A, B, C, DRB1 and DQB1; roughly 510 for DQA1; over 600 for DPA1; and 400 to 480 for DPB1. A later analysis re-examined previously published TCR beta repertoires from more than 600 donors and added high-resolution HLA genotyping to investigate patterns of TCR occurrence. Every discovery cohort repertoire had been produced on one sequencing platform. Rather than using new phenotypic data, the later analysis identified candidate immune exposures from TCR beta sequences and from how often those sequences occurred across donors. About 300 gigabases of sequencing data and some 85 million unique TCR sequences were included in an early release covering several hundred HLA-typed donors. The T cell repertoires of some 670 subjects were profiled by immunosequencing and related to cytomegalovirus serostatus. Donor age, sex, ethnicity and CMV serostatus were compiled alongside the repertoire data. Across approximately 400 genotyped donors of the cohort, an average of approximately 240,000 unique TCR beta nucleotide sequences per donor were sequenced, and roughly 20% of those sequences were non-productive. Besides the first cohort of roughly 660 subjects, a separate validation cohort made up of 90 to 150 different subjects was used. The study aimed to test whether signatures of past pathogen exposure could be identified by cataloging public T cell receptors. An earlier analysis of approximately 500 of the donors applied high-throughput TCR beta sequencing to assess whether each TCR beta V gene segment acted as functional or pseudogenic. To predict cytomegalovirus infection status, the study combined high-throughput TCR immunosequencing, statistical association of individual TCRs with disease status, and machine learning. The full study reports these points: According to a later analysis, TCR association rates differed among HLA loci, with DRB1 alleles showing the most associated TCRs and HLA-C alleles showing the fewest. A group of highly shared sequence variants was considered likely to be a technical artifact of the sequencing pipeline. An earlier analysis of 587 of the donors showed that most TCR beta V segments appeared in productive rearrangements either about 87% or about 30% of the time, which broadly matched IMGT annotations. In the study, 150 to 200 TCR beta chains were listed as associated with cytomegalovirus. For the cohort, immune exposure information was limited to CMV serostatus. Compared with the roughly 720-donor mean, donors in an Asian-associated ancestry cluster had fewer N-insertions in productive TCRs, according to a later genetic analysis. Sequencing depth was assumed to be roughly uniform across donors in the presence/absence analyses, though that assumption may not hold. In a later analysis, HLA-associated TCR beta chains showed more clonal expansion and lower generation probabilities than non-associated chains that were equally common. This cohort had only TCR beta chains sequenced, and the lack of alpha or paired-chain data limited which features could be detected. Seventeen rarely observed V segments, including chromosome 9 orphons, were excluded from the earlier analysis of just under 600 of the donors because counts were too low. Strong co-occurrence of HLA alleles, especially DR and DQ, made assigning TCR associations to individual alleles difficult. Correlated functional status among segregating V segments might reflect linkage disequilibrium, but an unknown experimental factor could not be ruled out. V-gene and J-gene trimming of TCR beta chains was associated with a missense DCLRE1C variant in a later genetic analysis, and the association was replicated in an independent cohort. Across donors, most TCR sequences were observed very rarely, whereas some public TCRs were present in many individuals. Some IMGT-functional V segments, including TRBV6-2 and TRBV6-3, could not be distinguished by the 87-base-pair reads and were therefore excluded. The classifier was reported to diagnose cytomegalovirus status with high specificity and sensitivity in both the original and validation cohorts. A further reported finding was that TCR beta sequences accurately predicted the HLA-A and HLA-B alleles for most subjects in the first cohort. A later analysis associated 15,000 to 20,000 TCR beta sequences with specific HLA alleles at a false discovery rate of 0.05. In a later analysis, most CMV-associated TCR beta chains were found to appear HLA-restricted, with HLA associations seemingly driven largely by CMV exposure. A few of the identified cytomegalovirus-associated TCR beta chains were confirmed in vitro to be specific for cytomegalovirus antigens. Because HLA typing was unavailable for some donors at each locus, only the typed subset was used in association tests. The authors suggested that the approach could potentially be extended to other disease states and immunological phenotypes. In a later analysis, several top co-occurrence clusters were reported to appear linked to parvovirus B19, influenza, CMV and Epstein-Barr virus.

The cohort comprised some 680 healthy bone marrow donors. Cohort members were all nominally healthy when sampled, although unrecorded immune exposures were likely present. The donor tested CMV seronegative, placing the donor among the approximately 400 seronegative members of the cohort. Each donor provided a peripheral blood sample, and peripheral blood mononuclear cells were used for TCR beta sequencing. Genomic DNA extraction from the blood cell samples was performed with the Qiagen DNeasy Blood Extraction Kit. Turning to this clone: Its antigen has not been determined. No much larger clone is present one base from it, and per-base qualities are unavailable.

The library was generated by the immunoSEQ multiplex PCR assay. For the multiplex PCR, a mixture combining 60 forward primers for TCR Vbeta segments and 13 reverse primers for TCR Jbeta segments was used. The CDR3 region of rearranged TCR beta genes was amplified from genomic DNA by a multiplex PCR assay. The amplified TCR beta libraries were sequenced on the Illumina HiSeq System as 87-base-pair reads. The paper's processing steps were these. A later analysis counted approximately 84 million unique TCR beta chains across the 650 to 700 repertoires, and around 12 million of these chains were shared by at least two donors. Raw reads were error-corrected and collapsed into unique sequences by a nearest-neighbor algorithm in which closely related sequences were merged to remove PCR and sequencing errors. To assign V, D and J gene segments, CDR3 sequences were aligned to IMGT reference sequences. For a sequence to be retained, a match of at least six nucleotides to both a V gene segment and a J gene segment was required. A rearrangement counted as productive if the CDR3 had no stop codons and remained in frame with V and J, and every other rearrangement counted as non-productive. Following IMGT convention, CDR3 was defined as the stretch from the second conserved V-encoded cysteine up to the conserved J-encoded phenylalanine. The earlier analysis of about 560 of the donors excluded any sequence lacking an unambiguous match to a single V gene segment. An earlier analysis of almost 600 of the donors classified V segments as functional when productive rearrangements were above 56.7% and as segregating when the standard deviation between donors was above 5%. To diagnose cytomegalovirus status from the catalog of TCR beta chain sequences, a statistical classification framework was built. In a later analysis, V and J genes were assigned by comparing TCR nucleotide sequences against IMGT/GENE-DB human TR gene sequences. A later analysis assigned CDR3 sequences and most-parsimonious VDJ recombination scenarios with the TCRdist pipeline. A later analysis defined each TCR beta chain by its CDR3 amino acid sequence plus V-gene family, and excluded reads lacking a unique V-gene family. As a way to deal with suspected cross-contamination and a sequencing artifact, a later analysis dropped under 600 nucleotide sequences that were highly shared and had low generation probability. In a later analysis, a clonal expansion index was calculated for each public chain from normalized within-repertoire ranks of inferred template counts. A later analysis computed generation probabilities with a VDJ recombination model fitted to out-of-frame rearrangements, and checked the results against IGoR. Hypergeometric tests were used in a later analysis to score TCR-TCR, TCR-HLA and TCR-CMV co-occurrence, with a repertoire-size bias correction applied to the TCR pairs. To estimate false discovery rates, a later analysis permuted the HLA or CMV assignments 20 times. In a later analysis, co-occurring TCRs were grouped using DBSCAN, and TCRdist sequence similarity was added for clustering within HLA-allele-positive subsets. Co-occurrence clustering excluded repertoires with fewer than 30,000 or more than 120,000 public chains, plus five with anomalous nucleotide sharing. The table comes from immuneACCESS by way of TCRdb, which keeps in-frame sequences with V and J called. Part of the clones is missing from these tables; in studies checked, under half for an unresolved V gene and the rest for unknown reasons. That table is the source of V, J and clone size, and D and trimming were worked out from the DNA. Here the sample has around 140,000 clones; more than 70% occur a single time. The ten top clones hold approximately 0.9% of the sample.

The V end loses 5 bases and the J end loses 7 bases, and a stretch of 14 bases separates them. The CDR3 holds 13 amino acids from the cysteine to the phenylalanine. Solely the CDR3 DNA is kept, with 39 bases framed from the first base. Taken from the germline V gene, the CDR1 and CDR2 loops are MNHNS and SASEGT. The specimen sequenced was PBMCs. The receptor was isolated from an older woman in good health and CMV-seronegative. The chain is assembled from TRBV6-1 and TRBJ1-2; a weak D assignment points to TRBD1 (6 bases agree). The CDR3 loop reads CASSPGVWGGYTF. The DNA sequence reads TGTGCCAGCAGTCCAGGGGTCTGGGGTGGCTACACCTTC.